This entry is about one T cell receptor (beta chain). These data are taken from a study of blood T cell repertoires in COVID-19. For the study at large: T cells, B-cell-depleted T cells, or PBMCs provided the cDNA or gDNA that served as material.

Repertoires were generated with immunoSEQ multiplex PCR, while TCRdb's copy carries only in-frame clones and drops some. Among hundreds of thousands of clones listed, around 90% were seen once. The sequence was collected from a woman between 25 and 40 years old who had recovered from COVID-19. The sequenced sample consisted of PBMCs or T cells enriched from blood (not recorded which).

CDR3 sequence reads: CASSYSIGYTEAFF. CDR3 nucleotides: TGTGCCAGCAGTTACTCGATCGGGTACACTGAAGCTTTCTTT. This rearrangement joins TRBV6-5 to TRBJ1-1, with D unresolved. Germline V CDR1 and CDR2: MNHEY, SVGAGI. The CDR3 covers 14 residues. V was shortened by 0 bases and J by 3 bases, with 8 bases between the two germline ends.